This TCR beta chain was recovered during a study of cytomegalovirus exposure and HLA in healthy donors. Study-level results: For most TCR sequences rarity was the rule, although some public TCRs occurred in many donors. In the 120 validation repertoires, a later analysis found that first-cohort TCR clusters tended to co-occur. Cytomegalovirus association was listed for 150 or so TCR beta chains. Researchers reported that three CMV-associated chains were confirmed in vitro as CMV antigen-specific.

Germline V gives CDR1 MNHEY, CDR2 SVGAGI. V lost 11 bases to trimming and J lost 2 bases, with 12 bases between them. CDR3 length equals 13 residues. Points on this clone: Its antigen is not identified.

This table comes from immunoSEQ multiplex PCR, and its TCRdb copy is limited to in-frame clones, with some not included. This repertoire shows about 150,000 clones, roughly nine tenths found once; its top ten account for under 0.8%. The receptor's source is a man between 18 and 35 years old in good health and CMV-seronegative. This chain links TRBV6-5 with TRBJ2-2; maybe TRBD1 (6 bases). The sample was PBMCs. The CDR3 loop reads CAARQENTGELFF. Written as DNA, the CDR3 is TGTGCCGCCAGACAGGAAAACACCGGGGAGCTGTTTTTT.